This T cell receptor beta chain appears in the sequencing data of a study of cytomegalovirus exposure and HLA in healthy donors. Notes on the study in general: Across donors, sequencing depth was assumed by presence/absence analyses to be roughly uniform. A few of the chains that were CMV-associated were confirmed in vitro to be specific for CMV antigens. In the analysis, some V segments, TRBV6-2 and TRBV6-3 included, were excluded as indistinguishable. For most TCR beta V segments, an earlier analysis put the productive rate at about 87% or about 30% of the time.

Trimming cost V 4 bases and J 1 base; bases outside gene matches: 17. Germline V gives CDR1 LNHDA, CDR2 SQIVND (reference sequence). The CDR3 runs 20 residues. PCR used 60 Vbeta primers and 13 Jbeta primers. Here immunoSEQ multiplex PCR was the method, and the copy in TCRdb shows in-frame clones only, minus some. In the table there are about 140,000 clones, 73% of which are singletons. Of note for this clone: Its antigen is unidentified.

V usage is TRBV19 and J usage is TRBJ2-4; TRBD2 agrees at 9 bases. The material sequenced was PBMCs. The origin of this receptor is a human donor in good health. The CDR3 region has the DNA TGTGCCAGTAGTAGCTGGACTAGCGACCCGAGGTTGGTGGCCAAAAACATTCAGTACTTC. As protein: CASSSWTSDPRLVAKNIQYF.